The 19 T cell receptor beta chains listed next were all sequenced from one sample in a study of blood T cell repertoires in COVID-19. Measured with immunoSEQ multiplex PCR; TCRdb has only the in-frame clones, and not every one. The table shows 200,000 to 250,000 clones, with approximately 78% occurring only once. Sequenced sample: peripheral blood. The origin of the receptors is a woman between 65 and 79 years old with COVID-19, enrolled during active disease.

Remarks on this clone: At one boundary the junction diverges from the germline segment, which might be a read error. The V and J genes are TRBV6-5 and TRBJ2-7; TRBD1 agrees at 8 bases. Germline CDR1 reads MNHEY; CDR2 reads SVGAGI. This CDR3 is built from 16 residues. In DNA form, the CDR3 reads TGTGCCAGCAGTTACCTCCCTGGACAGGGCTCCAACGAGCAGTACTTC. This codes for CASSYLPGQGSNEQYF.

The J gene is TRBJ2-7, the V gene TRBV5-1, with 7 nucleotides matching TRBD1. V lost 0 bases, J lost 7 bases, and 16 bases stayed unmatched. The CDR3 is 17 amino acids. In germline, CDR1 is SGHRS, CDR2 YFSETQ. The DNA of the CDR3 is TGCGCCAGCAGCTTGGGTGCCTCCGGGACAGCCTTTGGGGAGCAGTACTTC. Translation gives CASSLGASGTAFGEQYF.

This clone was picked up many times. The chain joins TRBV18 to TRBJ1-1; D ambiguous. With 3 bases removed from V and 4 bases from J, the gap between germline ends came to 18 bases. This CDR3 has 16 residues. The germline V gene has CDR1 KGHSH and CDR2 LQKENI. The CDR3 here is CASSPSITELSTEAFF. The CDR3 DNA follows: TGTGCCAGCTCACCGTCTATCACCGAGCTAAGCACTGAAGCTTTCTTT.

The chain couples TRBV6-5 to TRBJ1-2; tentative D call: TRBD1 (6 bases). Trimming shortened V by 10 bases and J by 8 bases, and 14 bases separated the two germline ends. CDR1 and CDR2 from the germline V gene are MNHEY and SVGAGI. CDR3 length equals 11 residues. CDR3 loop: CATYREIGYTF. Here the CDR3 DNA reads TGTGCCACCTACAGGGAGATCGGCTACACCTTC.

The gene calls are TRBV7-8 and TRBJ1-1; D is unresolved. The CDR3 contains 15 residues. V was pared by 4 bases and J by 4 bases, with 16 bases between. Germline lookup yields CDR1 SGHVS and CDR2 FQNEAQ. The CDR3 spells CASSSMGLGSTEAFF. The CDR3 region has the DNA TGTGCCAGCAGCTCCATGGGCCTTGGGAGCACTGAAGCTTTCTTT.

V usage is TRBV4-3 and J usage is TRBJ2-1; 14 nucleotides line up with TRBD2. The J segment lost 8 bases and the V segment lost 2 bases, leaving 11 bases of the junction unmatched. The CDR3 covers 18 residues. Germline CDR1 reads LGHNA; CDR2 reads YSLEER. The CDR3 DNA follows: TGCGCCAGCAGCCAATTCGACCCGGGACTAGCGGGAGTCCATGAGCAGTTCTTC. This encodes CASSQFDPGLAGVHEQFF.

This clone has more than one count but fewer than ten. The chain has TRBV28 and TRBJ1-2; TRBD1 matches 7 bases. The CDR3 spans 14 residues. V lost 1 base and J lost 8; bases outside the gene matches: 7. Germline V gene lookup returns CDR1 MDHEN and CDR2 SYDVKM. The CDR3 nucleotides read TGTGCCAGCAGTTTATTAAGGGGACAGTACGGCTACACCTTC. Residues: CASSLLRGQYGYTF.

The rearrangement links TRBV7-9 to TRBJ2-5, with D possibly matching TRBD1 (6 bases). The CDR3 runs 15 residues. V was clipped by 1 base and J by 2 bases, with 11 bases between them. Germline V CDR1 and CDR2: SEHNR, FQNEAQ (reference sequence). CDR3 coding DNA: TGTGCCAGCAGCTTAGTGTTAGGGGGACAAGAGACCCAGTACTTC. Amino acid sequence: CASSLVLGGQETQYF.

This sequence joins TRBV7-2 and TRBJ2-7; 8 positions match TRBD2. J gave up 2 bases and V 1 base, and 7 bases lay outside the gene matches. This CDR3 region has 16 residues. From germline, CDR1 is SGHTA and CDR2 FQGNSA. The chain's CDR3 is CASSLGTAGGTYEQYF. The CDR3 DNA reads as TGTGCCAGCAGCTTAGGGACGGCGGGAGGTACCTACGAGCAGTACTTC.

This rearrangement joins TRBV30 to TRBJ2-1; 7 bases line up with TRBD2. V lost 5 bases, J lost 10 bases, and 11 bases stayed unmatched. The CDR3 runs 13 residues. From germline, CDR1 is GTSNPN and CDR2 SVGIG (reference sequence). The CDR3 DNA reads TGTGCCTGGGCAAGCGGGGCAGGAGGCGAGCAGTTCTTC. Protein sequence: CAWASGAGGEQFF.

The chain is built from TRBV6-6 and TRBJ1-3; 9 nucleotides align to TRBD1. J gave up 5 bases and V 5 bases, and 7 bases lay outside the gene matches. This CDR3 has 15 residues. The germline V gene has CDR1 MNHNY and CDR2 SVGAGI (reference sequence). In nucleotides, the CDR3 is TGTGCCAGCAGTGCACCGGGACAGGGACGAAACACCATATATTTT. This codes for CASSAPGQGRNTIYF.

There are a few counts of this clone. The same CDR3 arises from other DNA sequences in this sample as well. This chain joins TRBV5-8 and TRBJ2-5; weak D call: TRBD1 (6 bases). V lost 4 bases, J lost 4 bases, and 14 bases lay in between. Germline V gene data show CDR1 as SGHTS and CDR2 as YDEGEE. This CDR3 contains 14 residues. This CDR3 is CASSRLQGPETQYF. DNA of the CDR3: TGTGCCAGCAGCCGCTTACAGGGTCCAGAGACCCAGTACTTC.

In nucleotides, the CDR3 is TGCGCCAGCAGCTTGGTTGGAACTAGCAATGAGCAGTTCTTC. Amino acids: CASSLVGTSNEQFF. The rearrangement uses TRBV5-1 and TRBJ2-1, with D perhaps matching TRBD2 (5 bases). The CDR3 has 14 amino acids. V shed 0 bases and J shed 6 bases, with 10 bases lying between them. Per germline, CDR1 SGHRS and CDR2 YFSETQ.

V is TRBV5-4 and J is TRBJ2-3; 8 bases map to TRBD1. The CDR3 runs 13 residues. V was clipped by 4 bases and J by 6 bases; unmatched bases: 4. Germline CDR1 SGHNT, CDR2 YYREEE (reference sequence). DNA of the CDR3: TGTGCCAGCAGCACCGACAGGGGCGATACGCAGTATTTT. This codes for CASSTDRGDTQYF.

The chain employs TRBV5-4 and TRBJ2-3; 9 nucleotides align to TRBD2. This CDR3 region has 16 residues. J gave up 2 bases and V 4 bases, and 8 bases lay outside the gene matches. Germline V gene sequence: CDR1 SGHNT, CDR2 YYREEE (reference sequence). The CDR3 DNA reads TGTGCCAGCAGCCACGTAGCGGGAGTCTCCACAGATACGCAGTATTTT. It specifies CASSHVAGVSTDTQYF.

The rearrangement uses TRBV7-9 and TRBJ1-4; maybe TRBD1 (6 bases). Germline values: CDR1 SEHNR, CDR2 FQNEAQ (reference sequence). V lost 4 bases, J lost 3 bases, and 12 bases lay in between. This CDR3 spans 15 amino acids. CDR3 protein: CASSSPTGSNEKLFF. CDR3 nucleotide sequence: TGTGCCAGCAGCTCCCCGACAGGATCTAATGAAAAACTGTTTTTT.

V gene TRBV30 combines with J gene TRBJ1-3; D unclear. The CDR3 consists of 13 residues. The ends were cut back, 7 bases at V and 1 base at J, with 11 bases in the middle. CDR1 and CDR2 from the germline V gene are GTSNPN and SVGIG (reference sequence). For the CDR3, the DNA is TGTGCCTACGATGCGGGATCTGGAAACACCATATATTTT. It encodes CAYDAGSGNTIYF. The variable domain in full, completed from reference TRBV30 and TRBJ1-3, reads SQTIHQWPATLVQPVGSPLSLECTVEGTSNPNLYWYRQAAGRGLQLLFYSVGIGQISSEVPQNLSASRPQDRQFILSSKKLLLSDSGFYLCAYDAGSGNTIYFGEGSWLTVV.

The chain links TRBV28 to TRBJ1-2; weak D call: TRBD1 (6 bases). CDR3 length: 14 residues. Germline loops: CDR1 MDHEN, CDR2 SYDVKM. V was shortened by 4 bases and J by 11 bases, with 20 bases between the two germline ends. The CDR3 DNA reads TGTGCCAGCAGTTCTTACGGGACACCCAGTCGGTACACCTTC. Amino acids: CASSSYGTPSRYTF.

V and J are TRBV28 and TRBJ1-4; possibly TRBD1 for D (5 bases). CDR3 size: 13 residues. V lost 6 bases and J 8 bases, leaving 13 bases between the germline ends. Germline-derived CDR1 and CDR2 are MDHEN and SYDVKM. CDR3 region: CASRPGVLEKLFF. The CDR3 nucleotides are TGTGCCAGCAGGCCGGGGGTTTTAGAAAAACTGTTTTTT.